The sequence of this T cell receptor beta chain was determined in a study of neurological immune-mediated disorders. The germline V gene encodes CDR1 SGHTA and CDR2 FQGNSA. The V and J ends lost 1 base and 9 bases, in that order; junction bases with no gene match: 17. CDR3 length: 19 residues. The table lists this clonotype with many counts. The cDNA came from 5'RACE with 10-nucleotide random UMIs. From 15-18 subjects, every sequencing run obtained over 200 million TCR-beta sequences. A single record per CDR3 protein comes from TCRdb applying MiXCR to the 5' RACE reads. There are tens of thousands of distinct CDR3 sequences in the sample; 10% occur only once, and about 1.8% lies in the top ten.

This receptor was obtained from a man between 35 and 55 years old in good health. Sequenced sample: PBMCs. V gene TRBV7-2 combines with J gene TRBJ2-1; 11 nucleotides line up with TRBD2. The CDR3 is CASSLESPTSGTEGSEQFF. The CDR3, as DNA: TGTGCCAGCAGCTTAGAATCGCCGACTAGCGGGACGGAGGGCAGTGAGCAGTTCTTC.